The entry that follows covers one T cell receptor (beta chain) sequence. Its target is unknown. These data belong to a study of T cells in localized non-small cell lung cancer. Overall study findings and caveats: In adjacent lung, a median around 55 of the top 100 tumor clones were found. Uninvolved adjacent lung had the highest recorded T cell clonality, with tumor below it. Because only a single region of the tumor was sequenced, heterogeneity remains possible.

Profiled with immunoSEQ multiplex PCR; TCRdb holds only in-frame clones, not every one. The data contain 52,000 or so clones, approximately 88% of them singletons. Sequencing was performed on peripheral blood mononuclear cells, taken before any cancer treatment. The source of this sequence is a man aged 40 to 69 with stage III lung adenocarcinoma.

CDR3 region: CASSLGRDRGLTFF. Here the CDR3 DNA reads TGTGCCAGCAGCTTAGGGCGGGACAGGGGTTTAACTTTCTTT. The chain links TRBV7-2 to TRBJ1-1, with 10 bases that match TRBD1. Germline V gene sequence: CDR1 SGHTA, CDR2 FQGNSA. This CDR3 comprises 14 residues. The V and J ends lost 1 base and 12 bases, in that order; junction bases with no gene match: 8.